This TCR beta chain originates from a study of T cells in Graves' hyperthyroidism and ophthalmopathy. Across the whole study: Blood from the periphery was taken at initial diagnosis, before any treatment.

Trimming took 4 bases from V and 3 from J; bases not matched to a gene: 8. The CDR3 consists of 16 residues. Germline CDR1 MNHNS, CDR2 SASEGT. Comment on this clonotype: The antigen is undetermined.

RNA transcripts gave rise to amplified TCR beta CDR3 regions. Primed by the HTBI set, a first-round RT-PCR was run on the TCR CDR3. TCRdb re-derived calls from the multiplex PCR reads in MiXCR, one entry per CDR3 protein. The sample consists of around 600,000 distinct CDR3 sequences, approximately 16% of them appearing once. Study-wide points: The model anticipated ophthalmopathy a median 6.5 months pre-onset. Most thyroid clonotypes expanded above 0.001 appeared in blood too.

Pregnant or lactating patients were excluded, as were those with uncontrolled infection or other autoimmune disease. This sequence joins TRBV6-1 and TRBJ1-4; 7 bases are a match to TRBD1. The receptor was isolated from a middle-aged woman with Graves' ophthalmopathy. Sequences were obtained from blood. The CDR3 coding sequence is TGTGCCAGCAGTGTCCCGGGACAGCGGGCTAATGAAAAACTGTTTTTT. Protein sequence: CASSVPGQRANEKLFF.